This T cell receptor (beta chain) was recovered during a study of CD8 T cells in ankylosing spondylitis. Library preparation for TCR beta used quantitative 5'-RACE with molecular barcodes. TCRdb re-called the 5' RACE reads through MiXCR, storing one row per CDR3 protein. The sample has over 200,000 distinct CDR3 sequences, 10% to 13% seen once; the top ten hold over 20%. This CDR3 spans 20 amino acids. V was shortened by 0 bases and J by 4 bases, with 26 bases between the two germline ends. The germline gives CDR1 SGDLS, CDR2 YYNGEE. The study's findings and limits: Disease-linked clones bore a CD8+ phenotype and were relatively rare in peripheral blood.

This clonotype was seen ten or more times. The antigen is unknown. The chain recombines TRBV9 with TRBJ1-3, with unresolved D. Sequences were obtained from blood, either unsorted or a sorted T cell fraction (not recorded which). The sequence derives from a male donor with ankylosing spondylitis or in good health (not recorded which). CDR3 loop: CASSVDPGGVRISLGNTIYF. The CDR3 DNA sequence: TGTGCCAGCAGCGTAGATCCAGGCGGGGTTAGGATATCTCTCGGAAACACCATATATTTT. The full variable domain, completed using reference TRBV9 and TRBJ1-3, is DSGVTQTPKHLITATGQRVTLRCSPRSGDLSVYWYQQSLDQGLQFLIQYYNGEERAKGNILERFSAQQFPDLHSELNLSSLELGDSALYFCASSVDPGGVRISLGNTIYFGEGSWLTVV.